This TCR beta chain emerged from a study of blood T cell repertoires in COVID-19. Study-level background: Acute and convalescent COVID-19 samples came from the United States, Italy and Spain. PBMCs, B-cell-depleted T cells, or T cells provided the cDNA or gDNA that made up the material.

Measured with immunoSEQ multiplex PCR; TCRdb has only the in-frame clones, and not every one. The data contain around 250,000 clones, around 86% of them singletons. Germline assignment: CDR1 LGHDT and CDR2 YNNKEL (reference sequence). The CDR3 extends over 16 amino acids. Trimming cost V 4 bases and J 6 bases; bases outside gene matches: 8. The sequenced sample was peripheral blood. The source is a woman in her 70s with active or convalescent COVID-19. The chain links TRBV3-1 (or the pseudogene TRBV3-2) to TRBJ1-6; 8 bases match TRBD1. CDR3 amino acids: CASSPEGQGSNSPLHF. The DNA for the CDR3 is TGTGCCAGCAGCCCCGAAGGACAGGGAAGTAATTCACCCCTCCACTTT.